The T cell receptor beta chain described here comes from a study of human T cells and chemical hapten exposure (dated by TCRdb to the early 2020s). About the study as a whole: For sensitization, 2% DPC in acetone was applied to a 2 cm by 2 cm area of upper inner arm skin. Throughout the approximately 25-week study period, patients were also given weekly therapeutic DPC doses on the scalp. Patch testing was done on the upper back using Finn chambers containing 0.01% DPC, and results were scored after 6 days according to International Contact Dermatitis Research Group standards. The mostly female patient cohort included alopecia areata with under or over 50% scalp involvement, alopecia totalis and alopecia universalis. Libraries were combined into a pool for sequencing, and differences in TCR yield between samples came mainly from small differences in library volumes within the pool. The study tracked peripheral blood TCR repertoire changes in vivo during primary and secondary sensitization to the hapten diphenylcyclopropenone (DPC) in alopecia patients. Blood samples were taken from patients before sensitization (week 0) and then at 2, 6 and about 24 weeks after DPC sensitization. Twenty-nine alopecia patients gave blood for TCR sequencing at one to four time points (pre-sensitization, 2, 6 and 24 weeks).

The library was generated by RACE. These reads were obtained on a NextSeq 500. During library preparation, unique molecular identifiers were attached to individual cDNA molecules so that TCRs could be counted quantitatively and reproducibly. For every blood RNA sample, sequencing covered both the TCR alpha and TCR beta chains. The original methods were these. A median of about 87,000 TCRs per sample was observed, with a range of about 23,224 to 700,000. The Decombinator software suite was used to annotate the V, J and CDR3 of the TCR reads. For PS versus PT1 abundance plots, all samples were subsampled to the same number of TCRs (28,000). TCRs were defined as expanded if absent before sensitization and observed at least eight times at the 2-week time point. The raw public reads went through TCRdb reprocessing: fastp at Q25, MiXCR clone calling, in-frame beta chains kept. All rows with the same CDR3 protein become a single entry with the most common DNA and genes. These V and J calls are TCRdb output, not the study's own analysis. The sample data list tens of thousands of distinct CDR3 sequences, and about 10% of these were observed just once. About 5.9% of the sample goes to the ten largest clones.

This clonotype was counted many times. Its specific antigen is unknown. Base qualities were left out, and no much larger clone turns up one base away. The label giving this sample's time point can be read as: pre-sensitization, week 0. In the paper's terms, the treatment or condition label means: therapeutic diphenylcyclopropenone sensitization with weekly scalp DPC. At each patch-test visit, blood was drawn before the patch test was applied. Patients were considered eligible if aged 18 to 70, diagnosed with alopecia and deemed suitable for DPC therapy, and patients were excluded if pregnant. Total RNA was extracted from unfractionated whole blood that had been collected in Tempus Blood RNA tubes. What the work shows at the level of the full study, not this receptor alone: DPC sensitization did not change the number of TCRs with a frequency above 1 in 1000, and there was no evidence of changes in global repertoire structure. Expanded TCRs formed significantly more large CDR3 similarity clusters than pre-sensitization or healthy control sets, consistent with antigen-driven responses. Alopecia, a presumed autoimmune disease, was present in all patients, so the immune response of the patients might differ from that of healthy individuals. After repeated subsampling, changes were observed in the strength of the expansion versus patch-test correlation and in the threshold at which the correlation became significant. Patch test score was positively correlated with the number of PT1 expanded TCRs, with significance at thresholds 8, 16 and 32 but not at 4.

Trimming takes 3 bases from V and 0 bases from J, and the germline ends sit 17 bases apart. For CDR1 and CDR2, the germline V gene lists SGHVS and FNYEAQ. CDR3 length: 18 amino acids, cysteine to phenylalanine. Kept here is only the CDR3 DNA, which spans 54 bases and is read in frame from base 1. The chain joins TRBV7-6 to TRBJ1-4, with no confident D gene call. The material sequenced was whole blood, taken in connection with sensitization to the hapten diphenylcyclopropenone (DPC). This clonotype was sampled from a man under 40 with alopecia areata. Some clones in this sample may be carry-over from other donors' samples. The DNA sequence follows: TGTGCCAGCAGCTTGAGGGAGCCTCAACCACCAACTAATGAAAAACTGTTTTTT. The translation is CASSLREPQPPTNEKLFF.